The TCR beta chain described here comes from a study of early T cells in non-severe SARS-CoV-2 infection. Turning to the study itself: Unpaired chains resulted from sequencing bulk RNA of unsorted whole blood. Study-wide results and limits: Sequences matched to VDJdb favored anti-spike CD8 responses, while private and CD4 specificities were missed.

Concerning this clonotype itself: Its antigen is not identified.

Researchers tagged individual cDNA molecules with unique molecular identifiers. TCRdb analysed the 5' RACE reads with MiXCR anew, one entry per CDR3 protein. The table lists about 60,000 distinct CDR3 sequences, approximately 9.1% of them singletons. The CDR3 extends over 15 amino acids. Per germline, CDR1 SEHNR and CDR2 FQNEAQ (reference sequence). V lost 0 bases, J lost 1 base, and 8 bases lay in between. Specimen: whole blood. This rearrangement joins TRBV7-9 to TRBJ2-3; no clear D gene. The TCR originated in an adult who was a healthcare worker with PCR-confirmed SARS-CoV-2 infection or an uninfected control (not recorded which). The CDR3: CASSLAGWGTDTQYF. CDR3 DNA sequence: TGTGCCAGCAGCTTAGCGGGCTGGGGCACAGATACGCAGTATTTT. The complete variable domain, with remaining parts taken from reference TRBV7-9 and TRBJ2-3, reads DTGVSQNPRHKITKRGQNVTFRCDPISEHNRLYWYRQTLGQGPEFLTYFQNEAQLEKSRLLSDRFSAERPKGSFSTLEIQRTEQGDSAMYLCASSLAGWGTDTQYFGPGTRLTVL.